This T cell receptor beta chain was captured by sequencing in a study of T cells in Graves' hyperthyroidism and ophthalmopathy. Of note for this clonotype: No antigen is known for it.

CDR1 and CDR2 from the germline V gene are SGHAT and FQNNGV. Trimming removed 8 bases from V and 5 bases from J; junction bases left unmatched: 29. The CDR3 has 20 amino acids. PBMCs were sourced from more than 9 ml fresh peripheral blood. Amplification of TCR beta CDR3 regions was performed using RNA transcripts as template. During a first-round RT-PCR of the TCR CDR3, the HTBI primer set was used. TCRdb reanalysed the multiplex PCR reads using MiXCR and keeps one entry per CDR3 protein. The data show under 500,000 distinct CDR3 sequences, 11% to 15% seen once. General study results and limits: Ophthalmopathy got predicted by the model a median approximately 6.3 months before its onset.

The V call is TRBV11-2, the J call TRBJ2-5; TRBD1 agrees at 7 bases. The TCR was taken from a man in his forties or fifties with Graves' ophthalmopathy. The source material was blood. The chain's CDR3 is CASGPDFRTRWIGGAETQYF. CDR3 coding DNA: TGTGCCAGCGGCCCTGATTTCAGGACCCGTTGGATAGGGGGCGCCGAGACCCAGTACTTC.